The TCR beta chain described here comes from a study of T cell changes during pregnancy in multiple sclerosis. In germline, CDR1 is SEHNR, CDR2 FQNEAQ (reference sequence). This CDR3 is built from 15 residues. With 1 base removed from V and 3 bases from J, the gap between germline ends came to 11 bases. Method: immunoSEQ multiplex PCR; TCRdb's copy keeps in-frame clones and lacks some. In the table there are 20,000 to 25,000 clones, 85% to 90% of which are singletons. The sequences come from CD8+ T cells from peripheral blood mononuclear cells, collected in the second trimester of pregnancy. The rearrangement joins TRBV7-9 to TRBJ2-3; the D is unclear. The origin of this receptor is a female donor in good health, enrolled as a control in a pregnancy study. The CDR3 spells CASSLGSSYTDTQYF. CDR3 coding DNA: TGTGCCAGCAGCTTAGGATCTAGTTATACAGATACGCAGTATTTT.